This is a list of T cell receptor beta chains from one sample in a study of T cell repertoires in cytomegalovirus infection. TCRdb passed the reads through MiXCR, listing each CDR3 protein once. The repertoire holds more than 350,000 distinct CDR3 sequences, roughly 30% seen once, with 12% to 15% in the top ten. The source material was PBMCs. The receptors derive from a human donor in good health (CMV status not recorded). Some clones in this sample may be carry-over from other donors' samples. Each CDR3 is given with its conserved first and last residue. The D gene is left open where the match is weak. Clone size is given for some rows only: seen once, a few or many times, or a class if the clone is expanded.

size: few; D: -; J: TRBJ1-1; V: TRBV6-1; CDR3: CASSLDHDRRATEAFF; DNA: TGTGCCAGCAGCCTAGATCACGACCGACGTGCCACTGAAGCTTTCTTT
size: many; D: -; J: TRBJ1-2; V: TRBV7-2; CDR3: CASSPRAPNYGYTF; DNA: TGTGCCAGCAGCCCAAGGGCGCCAAACTATGGCTACACCTTC
size: -; D: -; J: TRBJ2-3; V: TRBV4-3; CDR3: CASSQDRDSITDTQYF; DNA: TGCGCCAGCAGCCAAGATCGGGACTCGATCACAGATACGCAGTATTTT
size: -; D: TRBD1; J: TRBJ1-2; V: TRBV6-6; CDR3: CASSYLGQGGYGYTF; DNA: TGTGCCAGCAGTTACTTGGGACAGGGCGGTTATGGCTACACCTTC
size: -; D: -; J: TRBJ2-1; V: TRBV11-2; CDR3: CASRNPGQSFRNEQFF; DNA: TGTGCCAGCCGCAACCCAGGCCAGTCGTTTCGCAATGAGCAGTTCTTC
size: many; D: -; J: TRBJ1-2; V: TRBV11-2; CDR3: CASSLWDSNYGYTF; DNA: TGTGCCAGCAGCTTGTGGGACTCCAACTATGGCTACACCTTC
size: -; D: -; J: TRBJ2-6; V: TRBV2; CDR3: CASSVKAGANVLTF; DNA: TGTGCCAGCAGTGTGAAGGCTGGGGCCAACGTCCTGACTTTC
size: -; D: TRBD2; J: TRBJ2-3; V: TRBV29-1; CDR3: CSGTSGATDTQYF; DNA: TGCAGCGGAACTAGCGGGGCTACAGATACGCAGTATTTT
size: -; D: -; J: TRBJ2-1; V: TRBV12-3/TRBV12-4; CDR3: CASSPYGVNEQFF; DNA: TGTGCCAGCAGTCCTTACGGGGTAAATGAGCAGTTCTTC
size: many; D: -; J: TRBJ2-4; V: TRBV7-2; CDR3: CASSSQGAAKNIQYF; DNA: TGTGCCAGCAGCTCACAGGGTGCGGCCAAAAACATTCAGTACTTC
size: few; D: TRBD1; J: TRBJ1-5; V: TRBV20-1; CDR3: CSARSHQGAQPQHF; DNA: TGCAGTGCTAGGAGCCACCAGGGGGCTCAGCCCCAGCATTTT
size: few; D: -; J: TRBJ2-7; V: TRBV10-3; CDR3: CAISESGRNYEQYF; DNA: TGTGCCATCAGTGAGTCGGGCCGGAACTACGAGCAGTACTTC
size: -; D: -; J: TRBJ1-2; V: TRBV18; CDR3: CASSITDGDYGYTF; DNA: TGTGCCAGCTCAATTACCGACGGGGACTATGGCTACACCTTC
size: many; D: TRBD1; J: TRBJ1-2; V: TRBV6-5; CDR3: CASVDRGYGYTF; DNA: TGTGCCAGCGTTGACAGGGGCTATGGCTACACCTTC
size: many; D: -; J: TRBJ1-6; V: TRBV7-8; CDR3: CASSLAGKKVSPLHF; DNA: TGTGCCAGCAGCTTAGCGGGGAAGAAGGTTTCACCCCTCCACTTT
size: -; D: -; J: TRBJ2-3; V: TRBV12-3/TRBV12-4; CDR3: CASSFYLGTTRGTDTQYF; DNA: TGTGCCAGCAGTTTTTACCTTGGGACAACCAGGGGCACAGATACGCAGTATTTT
size: -; D: -; J: TRBJ1-1; V: TRBV4-1; CDR3: CASSQDFLGRTEAFF; DNA: TGCGCCAGCAGCCAAGATTTTTTGGGGAGAACTGAAGCTTTCTTT
size: -; D: -; J: TRBJ1-5; V: TRBV15; CDR3: CATSREGDINQPQHF; DNA: TGTGCCACCAGCAGAGAGGGGGACATTAATCAGCCCCAGCATTTT
size: few; D: -; J: TRBJ1-6; V: TRBV28; CDR3: CASSSAAGRASSPLHF; DNA: TGTGCCAGCAGTTCCGCCGCCGGGCGGGCTAGCTCACCCCTCCACTTT
size: many; D: -; J: TRBJ1-1; V: TRBV11-3; CDR3: CASSLTRNTEAFF; DNA: TGTGCCAGCAGTTTGACCCGAAACACTGAAGCTTTCTTT
size: -; D: TRBD2; J: TRBJ2-3; V: TRBV4-1; CDR3: CASSQDPTSGDTDTQYF; DNA: TGCGCCAGCAGCCAAGATCCCACTAGCGGGGACACAGATACGCAGTATTTT
size: -; D: -; J: TRBJ1-6; V: TRBV5-1; CDR3: CASRRTIGAFDNSPLHF; DNA: TGCGCCAGCAGACGGACAATTGGGGCTTTCGATAATTCACCCCTCCACTTT
size: -; D: TRBD1; J: TRBJ1-4; V: TRBV4-1; CDR3: CASSPYSGQVSNEKLFF; DNA: TGCGCCAGCAGCCCTTATTCCGGACAGGTCTCTAATGAAAAACTGTTTTTT
size: -; D: -; J: TRBJ1-2; V: TRBV5-1; CDR3: CASSASGNYGYTF; DNA: TGCGCCAGCAGCGCGTCAGGGAACTATGGCTACACCTTC
size: -; D: TRBD1; J: TRBJ2-7; V: TRBV10-3; CDR3: CAISESGQGYEQYF; DNA: TGTGCCATCAGTGAGTCGGGACAGGGCTACGAGCAGTACTTC
size: many; D: -; J: TRBJ2-1; V: TRBV7-3; CDR3: CASSLISSAKQFF; DNA: TGTGCCAGCAGCTTAATTTCTAGCGCCAAGCAGTTCTTC
size: many; D: TRBD1; J: TRBJ1-1; V: TRBV7-2; CDR3: CASSFRQGAMNTEAFF; DNA: TGTGCCAGCAGCTTTAGACAGGGGGCAATGAACACTGAAGCTTTCTTT
size: -; D: TRBD1; J: TRBJ1-2; V: TRBV14; CDR3: CASSQPGQGFSGYTF; DNA: TGTGCCAGCAGCCAACCGGGACAGGGGTTCTCTGGCTACACCTTC
size: -; D: -; J: TRBJ2-6; V: TRBV5-6; CDR3: CASRHPGSGANVLTF; DNA: TGTGCCAGCAGACATCCGGGCTCTGGGGCCAACGTCCTGACTTTC
size: few; D: TRBD1; J: TRBJ1-3; V: TRBV4-1; CDR3: CASSQQQGEGSGNTIYF; DNA: TGCGCCAGCAGCCAACAGCAGGGGGAAGGGTCTGGAAACACCATATATTTT
size: few; D: -; J: TRBJ2-1; V: TRBV7-9; CDR3: CASSLWGRGNSYNEQFF; DNA: TGTGCCAGCAGCTTATGGGGCAGAGGAAACTCCTACAATGAGCAGTTCTTC
size: few; D: -; J: TRBJ2-6; V: TRBV5-5; CDR3: CASSLAGVPGANVLTF; DNA: TGTGCCAGCAGCTTGGCCGGAGTACCTGGGGCCAACGTCCTGACTTTC
size: few; D: TRBD2; J: TRBJ2-7; V: TRBV2; CDR3: CASSPSGGPFGGEQYF; DNA: TGTGCCAGCAGTCCAAGCGGGGGGCCTTTCGGGGGCGAGCAGTACTTC
size: -; D: -; J: TRBJ2-3; V: TRBV6-6; CDR3: CASVRRSRGASGGDTQYF; DNA: TGTGCCAGCGTGAGACGTAGTCGGGGGGCTTCCGGCGGGGATACGCAGTATTTT
size: -; D: TRBD1; J: TRBJ1-1; V: TRBV28; CDR3: CASSSLGQGEGEAFF; DNA: TGTGCCAGCAGTTCGTTGGGACAGGGAGAGGGGGAAGCTTTCTTT
size: few; D: TRBD2; J: TRBJ2-1; V: TRBV20-1; CDR3: CSARVGSGGNYNEQFF; DNA: TGCAGTGCTAGAGTTGGTAGCGGGGGGAACTACAATGAGCAGTTCTTC
size: -; D: -; J: TRBJ2-3; V: TRBV27; CDR3: CASSLSGHPTDTQYF; DNA: TGTGCCAGCAGTTTATCAGGACACCCGACAGATACGCAGTATTTT
size: -; D: TRBD1; J: TRBJ2-3; V: TRBV7-3; CDR3: CASSPSGTGISDTQYF; DNA: TGTGCCAGCAGCCCCAGTGGGACAGGGATAAGTGATACGCAGTATTTT
size: many; D: -; J: TRBJ2-7; V: TRBV6-1; CDR3: CASSDRGMGVYEQYF; DNA: TGTGCCAGCAGTGATAGGGGAATGGGAGTCTACGAGCAGTACTTC
size: -; D: -; J: TRBJ2-1; V: TRBV15; CDR3: CATNGQYNEQFF; DNA: TGTGCCACCAACGGACAGTACAATGAGCAGTTCTTC
size: few; D: -; J: TRBJ1-5; V: TRBV7-9; CDR3: CASPTGQLGQPQHF; DNA: TGTGCCAGCCCTACTGGACAGTTGGGTCAGCCCCAGCATTTT
size: -; D: -; J: TRBJ1-5; V: TRBV6-5; CDR3: CASKDGLSSNQPQHF; DNA: TGTGCCAGCAAGGATGGGTTGTCTAGCAATCAGCCCCAGCATTTT
size: few; D: TRBD2; J: TRBJ2-6; V: TRBV19; CDR3: CASRGRGNGANVLTF; DNA: TGTGCCAGTAGAGGGAGGGGTAATGGGGCCAACGTCCTGACTTTC
size: few; D: -; J: TRBJ2-7; V: TRBV19; CDR3: CASSIVWYRPYEQYF; DNA: TGTGCCAGTAGTATCGTATGGTACAGACCCTACGAGCAGTACTTC
size: -; D: TRBD1; J: TRBJ2-5; V: TRBV11-2; CDR3: CASSSPGGDRVHQTQYF; DNA: TGTGCCAGCAGCTCCCCCGGAGGGGACAGGGTTCATCAGACCCAGTACTTC
size: few; D: -; J: TRBJ1-2; V: TRBV19; CDR3: CASSEAQGWDGYTF; DNA: TGTGCCAGTAGTGAGGCTCAAGGATGGGATGGCTACACCTTC
size: few; D: -; J: TRBJ2-1; V: TRBV6-1; CDR3: CASNWEWGTYNEQFF; DNA: TGTGCCAGCAACTGGGAATGGGGCACCTACAATGAGCAGTTCTTC
size: few; D: -; J: TRBJ1-5; V: TRBV6-1; CDR3: CASRGDRTEGQPQHF; DNA: TGTGCCAGCAGGGGCGACAGGACAGAAGGTCAGCCCCAGCATTTT
size: few; D: -; J: TRBJ2-7; V: TRBV7-9; CDR3: CASSWEQGRDEQYF; DNA: TGTGCCAGCAGCTGGGAACAGGGACGGGACGAGCAGTACTTC